The TCR beta chain under discussion was sequenced for a study of OX40 agonist ivuxolimab in advanced cancers. Overall study results and limits: Clonal expansion was seen in CD4+ and CD8+ blood T cells by week 6 at 0.1 to 3.0 mg/kg.

In regard to this clone: What it binds is not known.

This CDR3 has 16 residues. Trimming took 4 bases from V and 0 from J, leaving 13 bases between them. Germline assignment: CDR1 LNHNV and CDR2 YYDKDF (reference sequence). TCRdb keeps only in-frame clones here, not all; method: immunoSEQ multiplex PCR. The sample holds 35,000 to 45,000 clones; 88% are singletons and the top ten take around 18%. No patient had autoimmune disease or received systemic immunosuppression. Material: CD4+ or CD8+ T cells sorted from blood, obtained in a trial of the OX40 agonist ivuxolimab. The J gene is TRBJ2-1, the V gene TRBV15; D is unclear. The receptor was derived from an adult with an advanced solid tumor such as melanoma, head and neck, liver or kidney cancer. CDR3 amino acids: CATSNLAASSYNEQFF. CDR3 sequence (DNA): TGTGCCACCAGCAATTTGGCGGCAAGCTCCTACAATGAGCAGTTCTTC.